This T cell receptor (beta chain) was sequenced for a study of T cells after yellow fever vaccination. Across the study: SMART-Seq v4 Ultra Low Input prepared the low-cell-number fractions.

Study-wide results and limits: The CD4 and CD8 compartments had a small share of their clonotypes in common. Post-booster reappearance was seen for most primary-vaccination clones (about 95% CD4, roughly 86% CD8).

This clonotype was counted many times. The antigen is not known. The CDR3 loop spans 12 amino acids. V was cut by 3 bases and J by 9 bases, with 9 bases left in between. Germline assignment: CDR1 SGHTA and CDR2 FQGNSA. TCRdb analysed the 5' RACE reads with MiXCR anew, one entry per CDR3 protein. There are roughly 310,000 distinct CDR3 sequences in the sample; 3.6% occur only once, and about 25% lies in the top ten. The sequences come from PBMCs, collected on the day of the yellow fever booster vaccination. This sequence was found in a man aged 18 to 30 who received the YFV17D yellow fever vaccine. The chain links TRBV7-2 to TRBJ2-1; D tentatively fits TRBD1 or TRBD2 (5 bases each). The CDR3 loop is CASSFLGTEQFF. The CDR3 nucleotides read TGTGCCAGCAGCTTCCTCGGGACTGAGCAGTTCTTC.